Sequencing of this T cell receptor beta chain was carried out in a study of cytomegalovirus exposure and HLA in healthy donors. Overall study context: Out of 150 million to 200 million T cells, an earlier analysis found roughly 110 million unique TCR beta sequences in total. The study, taken as a whole, reports: Through in vitro validation, three CMV-associated chains were shown to be specific for CMV antigens. Generally TCR sequences proved uncommon, though certain public TCRs appeared in numerous donors. In a later analysis, V- and J-gene trimming of beta chains associated with a DCLRE1C missense variant, replicated independently.

The primer mix had 60 Vbeta and 13 Jbeta primers. Clones were read by immunoSEQ multiplex PCR, and TCRdb kept only the in-frame ones, dropping some. The sample includes over 120,000 clones, 80% seen only once; the top ten take under 3.5%. The CDR3 spans 15 residues. V gave up 1 base and J gave up 8 bases, with 20 bases separating them. From germline, CDR1 is GTSNPN and CDR2 SVGIG (reference sequence). Concerning this clone itself: Its antigen is undetermined.

Sequencing input: PBMCs. This TCR was sampled from a woman aged 30 to 39 in good health and CMV-seronegative. This rearrangement joins TRBV30 to TRBJ1-2, with D possibly TRBD1 on 5 matching bases. The DNA of the CDR3 is TGTGCCTGGAGTGACCCGGGCGGGACCATGGGGGGCTACACCTTC. It encodes CAWSDPGGTMGGYTF.